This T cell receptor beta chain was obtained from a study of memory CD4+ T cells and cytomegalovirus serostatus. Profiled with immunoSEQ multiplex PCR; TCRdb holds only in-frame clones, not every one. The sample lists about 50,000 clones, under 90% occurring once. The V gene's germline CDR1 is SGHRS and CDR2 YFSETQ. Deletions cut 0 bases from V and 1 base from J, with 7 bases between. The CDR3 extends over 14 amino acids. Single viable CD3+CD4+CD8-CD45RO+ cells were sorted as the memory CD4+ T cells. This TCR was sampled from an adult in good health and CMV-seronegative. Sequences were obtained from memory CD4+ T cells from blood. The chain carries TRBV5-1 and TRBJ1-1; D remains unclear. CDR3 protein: CASSLAPPNTEAFF. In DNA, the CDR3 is TGCGCCAGCAGCTTGGCTCCGCCGAACACTGAAGCTTTCTTT.